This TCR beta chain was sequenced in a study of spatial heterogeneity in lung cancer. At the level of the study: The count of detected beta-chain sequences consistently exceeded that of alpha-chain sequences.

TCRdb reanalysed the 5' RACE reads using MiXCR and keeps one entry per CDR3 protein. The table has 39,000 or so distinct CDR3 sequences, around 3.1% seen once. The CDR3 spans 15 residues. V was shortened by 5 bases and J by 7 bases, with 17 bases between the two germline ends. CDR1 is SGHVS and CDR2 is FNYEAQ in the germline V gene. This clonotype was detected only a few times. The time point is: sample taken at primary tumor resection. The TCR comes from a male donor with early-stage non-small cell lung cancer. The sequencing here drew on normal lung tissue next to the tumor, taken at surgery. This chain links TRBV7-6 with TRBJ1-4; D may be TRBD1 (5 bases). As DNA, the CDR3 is TGTGCCAGCAGCCCCCCCGGGGGTCAATTTGAAAAACTGTTTTTT. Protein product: CASSPPGGQFEKLFF.